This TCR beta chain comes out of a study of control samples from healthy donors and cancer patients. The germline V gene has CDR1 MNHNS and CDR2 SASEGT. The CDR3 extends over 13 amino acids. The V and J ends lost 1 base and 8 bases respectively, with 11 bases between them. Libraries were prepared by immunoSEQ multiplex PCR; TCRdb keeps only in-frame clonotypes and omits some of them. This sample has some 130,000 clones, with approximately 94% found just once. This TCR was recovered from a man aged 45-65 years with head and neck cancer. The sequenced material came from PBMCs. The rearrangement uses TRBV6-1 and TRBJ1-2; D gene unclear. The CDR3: CASSEVRLGGYTF. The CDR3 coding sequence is TGTGCCAGCAGTGAAGTCCGGCTCGGCGGCTACACCTTC.